This TCR beta chain was documented in a study of T cells in localized non-small cell lung cancer. General study findings and limits: Within adjacent lung there appeared a median around 57 of the top 100 tumor clones. Heterogeneity cannot be ruled out, as sequencing used one tumor region only.

Some clones are missing from TCRdb's copy, which holds only in-frame ones; the method was immunoSEQ multiplex PCR. Here the sample spans roughly 28,000 clones, over 80% being singletons. In the case of this clone: Its target is unknown.

This CDR3 region has 18 residues. Germline V gene sequence: CDR1 SGHRS, CDR2 YFSETQ. The trim removed 2 bases at V and 0 bases at J, leaving 8 bases unmatched. The gene calls are TRBV5-1 and TRBJ2-3; 11 nucleotides agree with TRBD2. The receptor was isolated from a male donor aged 60 or over with stage I lung adenocarcinoma. The sequencing here drew on peripheral blood, taken before any cancer treatment. The DNA for the CDR3 is TGCGCCAGCAGCTTTCTAGCGGGGGGAGGTTCTAGCACAGATACGCAGTATTTT. This encodes CASSFLAGGGSSTDTQYF.